Each of the 4 T cell receptor beta chains below was sequenced from the same sample in a study of CD8+CD57+ T cells in acquired aplastic anemia. Genomic DNA was employed as the template in profiling TCR beta VDJ and CDR3. TCRdb re-analysed the reads in MiXCR, keeping a single row per CDR3 protein. The table records some 180,000 distinct CDR3 sequences, about 44% of them present only once. Those patients picked for sequencing had displayed CD8+CD57+ cell expansion on flow cytometry. Sequencing was done on a sample of sorted CD4+, CD8+, or CD8+CD57+ T cells (not recorded which) from PBMCs. These receptors came from a human donor with aplastic anemia.

This clonotype was counted a few times. Being one base from a much bigger clone, this may be a read error. The conserved final phenylalanine or tryptophan is absent from the CDR3, which likely points to a read error. The chain has TRBV2 and TRBJ1-2; D perhaps matches TRBD1 (5 bases). V dropped 6 bases and J dropped 7 bases, with 15 bases sitting between them. CDR1 and CDR2 from the germline V gene are SNHLY and FYNNEI. CDR3 length equals 13 residues. The CDR3 spells CASRVGDPGGYTL. DNA of the CDR3: TGTGCCAGCAGAGTGGGGGATCCAGGTGGCTACACCCTC.

The chain uses TRBV6-1 and TRBJ1-3; 9 bases match TRBD1. J lost 8 bases, V lost 6 bases, and 11 bases had no gene match. The V gene's germline CDR1 is MNHNS and CDR2 SASEGT. This CDR3 contains 15 residues. The CDR3 here is CASRFGTGKGDTIYF. The CDR3, as DNA: TGTGCCAGCAGATTCGGGACAGGGAAAGGTGACACCATATATTTT.

The genes are TRBV24-1 and TRBJ1-2; TRBD1 is a possible D gene (5 bases). CDR1 is KGHDR and CDR2 is SFDVKD in the germline V gene. The CDR3 totals 16 residues. V was trimmed by 3 bases and J by 8 bases, leaving 21 bases between them. Here the CDR3 DNA reads TGTGCCACCAGTGATAGGGACTTCAAAGTGGGGGTCGGCTACACCTTC. It specifies CATSDRDFKVGVGYTF.

V and J are TRBV10-3 and TRBJ1-1; 7 bases agree with TRBD1. The CDR3 spans 16 residues. Germline V gene data show CDR1 as ENHRY and CDR2 as SYGVKD. V trimming: 10 bases; J trimming: 0 bases; junction bases outside the gene matches: 14. CDR3 amino acids: CATLAERTGMNTEAFF. The CDR3 DNA reads TGTGCCACCCTCGCTGAGAGGACAGGCATGAACACTGAAGCTTTCTTT.